The 14 T cell receptor beta chains in this list originate from one sample, sequenced in a study of blood T cell repertoires in COVID-19. The table came from immunoSEQ multiplex PCR; TCRdb's copy has only in-frame clones and leaves some out. The sample yields some 280,000 clones, just over 85% seen once. Sequencing was done on a sample of peripheral blood. Receptor source: a woman aged 25 to 39 with active or convalescent COVID-19.

This chain links TRBV18 with TRBJ1-2; 7 bases line up with TRBD1. Germline CDR1 reads KGHSH; CDR2 reads LQKENI. With V trimmed by 4 bases and J by 4 bases, 6 bases remained unmatched. This CDR3 has 14 residues. In nucleotides, the CDR3 is TGTGCCAGCTCACTAAGACAGGGACCCTATGGCTACACCTTC. This encodes CASSLRQGPYGYTF.

The genes are TRBV19 and TRBJ1-5; 8 bases are shared with TRBD1. The trim removed 3 bases at V and 4 bases at J, leaving 5 bases unmatched. Germline loops: CDR1 LNHDA, CDR2 SQIVND (reference sequence). CDR3 length: 15 residues. CDR3 loop: CASSISGQGNQPQHF. DNA for the CDR3: TGTGCCAGTAGTATCTCCGGACAGGGAAATCAGCCCCAGCATTTT.

The rearrangement links TRBV5-4 to TRBJ1-2, with D hard to call. The CDR3 runs 16 residues. Trimming stripped 0 bases from V and 1 base from J, with 13 bases between. Germline V gene lookup returns CDR1 SGHNT and CDR2 YYREEE (reference sequence). The CDR3 reads CASSLEVGQVNYGYTF. CDR3 nucleotide sequence: TGTGCCAGCAGCTTGGAAGTCGGTCAGGTTAACTATGGCTACACCTTC.

The gene calls are TRBV4-2 and TRBJ2-7; 10 bases are shared with TRBD2. This CDR3 is 18 amino acids long. With 1 base clipped from V and 4 bases from J, the junction kept 13 bases outside the gene matches. The germline V gene encodes CDR1 LGHNA and CDR2 YNFKEQ. The CDR3 DNA reads TGTGCCAGCAGCCAAGCTCCAGCGGGGGGGGCCCTTGGTTACGAGCAGTACTTC. Encoded protein: CASSQAPAGGALGYEQYF.

This clone was seen more than once but under ten times. This chain uses TRBV5-1 with TRBJ2-6, with 9 nucleotides matching TRBD1. This CDR3 has 16 amino acids. J lost 8 bases, V lost 0 bases, and 6 bases had no gene match. In germline, CDR1 is SGHRS, CDR2 YFSETQ. The CDR3 nucleotides are TGCGCCAGCAGCTTGGCCCTCGGACAGGGGCCCAACGTCCTGACTTTC. Protein sequence: CASSLALGQGPNVLTF. The full variable domain, in which reference TRBV5-1 and TRBJ2-6 provide the parts outside the CDR3, is KAGVTQTPRYLIKTRGQQVTLSCSPISGHRSVSWYQQTPGQGLQFLFEYFSETQRNKGNFPGRFSGRQFSNSRSEMNVSTLELGDSALYLCASSLALGQGPNVLTFGAGSRLTVL.

The genes are TRBV5-1 and TRBJ2-3; 11 bases map to TRBD2. Germline values: CDR1 SGHRS, CDR2 YFSETQ. The CDR3 sequence is 16 residues long. After removal of 2 bases from V and 5 bases from J, the junction contained 7 bases not matched to a gene. In nucleotides, the CDR3 is TGCGCCAGCAGCTTCCCTAGCGGGGGGAGAGGAGATACGCAGTATTTT. Its protein is CASSFPSGGRGDTQYF.

The rearrangement joins TRBV15 to TRBJ1-3; the D gene is possibly TRBD1 (5 bases). Trimming removed 5 bases from V and 0 bases from J, with 26 bases in between. The CDR3 is 20 residues long. The germline CDR1 and CDR2 sequences are LNHNV and YYDKDF (reference sequence). For the CDR3, the DNA is TGTGCCACCAGCCGCAGGGCAGGGACTAATTTATACGCCTCTGGAAACACCATATATTTT. This sequence encodes CATSRRAGTNLYASGNTIYF.

This chain links TRBV12-2 with TRBJ1-1; no check of the table's D call, TRBD1, against the DNA was made. TRBV12-2 is marked as a pseudogene. The CDR3 consists of 16 residues. CDR3 nucleotides: TGTGCAAGTCGCTCCCGGGACAGAAGGGGGCATATCGAAGCTTTCTTT. This codes for CASRSRDRRGHIEAFF.

The chain employs TRBV15 and TRBJ1-6; D is undetermined. Trimming pared 0 bases from V and 7 bases from J, leaving 13 bases between. CDR3 length: 16 amino acids. From germline, CDR1 is LNHNV and CDR2 YYDKDF (reference sequence). Here the CDR3 reads CATSRDSSRVNSPLHF. CDR3 bases: TGTGCCACCAGCAGAGATTCAAGCCGGGTAAATTCACCCCTCCACTTT.

V is TRBV18 and J is TRBJ1-6, with 9 bases that match TRBD1. Germline CDR1 KGHSH, CDR2 LQKENI. The CDR3 is 15 residues long. V shed 6 bases and J 6 bases; nucleotides not matched to a gene: 6. CDR3 DNA sequence: TGTGCCAGCTCGGGGACAGGGAAGGGTAATTCACCCCTCCACTTT. Translated: CASSGTGKGNSPLHF.

The CDR3 DNA is TGTGCCAGCAGCTTAGATTACGGAGTTCTTAGCGGGGGAGGCCCTTACAATGAGCAGTTCTTC. Residues: CASSLDYGVLSGGGPYNEQFF. The chain is built from TRBV11-3 and TRBJ2-1; 9 bases are shared with TRBD2. V was pared by 0 bases and J by 4 bases, with 19 bases of the junction left unmatched. CDR1 SGHNT and CDR2 YENEEA come from the germline V gene. This CDR3 spans 21 amino acids.

The rearrangement links TRBV5-1 to TRBJ2-1, with TRBD2 as a possible D gene (6 bases). Deletions cut 7 bases from V and 4 bases from J, with 24 bases between. The CDR3 length is 17 residues. The germline V gene encodes CDR1 SGHRS and CDR2 YFSETQ. The CDR3 region is CASSLQTGTLLYNEQFF. In nucleotides, the CDR3 is TGCGCCAGCTCACTTCAAACCGGGACTCTTTTATACAATGAGCAGTTCTTC.

This clone occurred a few times. This chain joins TRBV27 and TRBJ1-6; 8 bases fit TRBD1. In germline, CDR1 is MNHEY, CDR2 SMNVEV (reference sequence). Trimming at V came to 2 bases and at J to 8 bases, leaving 5 bases not matched to a gene. The CDR3 extends over 15 amino acids. In nucleotides, the CDR3 is TGTGCCAGCAGTTTAATTCTGACAGGGGATTCACCCCTCCACTTT. Its translation is CASSLILTGDSPLHF.

In nucleotides, the CDR3 is TGTGCCAGCAGCTTATTATGGGCCGCATATAGCAATCAGCCCCAGCATTTT. Protein: CASSLLWAAYSNQPQHF. V is TRBV7-2 and J is TRBJ1-5; no reliable D call. This CDR3 contains 17 residues. CDR1 and CDR2 from the germline V gene are SGHTA and FQGNSA. The V end was cut by 2 bases, the J end by 0 bases, with 14 bases between.